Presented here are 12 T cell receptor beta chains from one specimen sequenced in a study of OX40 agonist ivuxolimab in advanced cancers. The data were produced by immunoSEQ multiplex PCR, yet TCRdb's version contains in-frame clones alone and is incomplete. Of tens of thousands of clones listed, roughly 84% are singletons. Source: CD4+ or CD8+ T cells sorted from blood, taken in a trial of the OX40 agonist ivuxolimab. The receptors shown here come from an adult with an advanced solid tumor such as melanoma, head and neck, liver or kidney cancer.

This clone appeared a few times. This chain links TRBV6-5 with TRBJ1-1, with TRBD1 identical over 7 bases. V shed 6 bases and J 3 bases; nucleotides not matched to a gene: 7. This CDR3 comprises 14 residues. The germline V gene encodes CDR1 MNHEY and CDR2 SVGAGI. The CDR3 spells CASSLRQGYTEAFF. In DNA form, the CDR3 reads TGTGCCAGCAGCCTAAGACAGGGTTACACTGAAGCTTTCTTT.

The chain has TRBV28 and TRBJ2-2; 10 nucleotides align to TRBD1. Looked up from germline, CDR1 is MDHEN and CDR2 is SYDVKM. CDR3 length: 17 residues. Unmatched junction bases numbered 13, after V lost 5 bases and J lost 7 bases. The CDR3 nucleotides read TGTGCCAGCAGTCGTGGTACACCGGGACAGGGGTACGGGGAGCTGTTTTTT. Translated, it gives CASSRGTPGQGYGELFF. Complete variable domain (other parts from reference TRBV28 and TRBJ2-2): DVKVTQSSRYLVKRTGEKVFLECVQDMDHENMFWYRQDPGLGLRLIYFSYDVKMKEKGDIPEGYSVSREKKERFSLILESASTNQTSMYLCASSRGTPGQGYGELFFGEGSRLTVL.

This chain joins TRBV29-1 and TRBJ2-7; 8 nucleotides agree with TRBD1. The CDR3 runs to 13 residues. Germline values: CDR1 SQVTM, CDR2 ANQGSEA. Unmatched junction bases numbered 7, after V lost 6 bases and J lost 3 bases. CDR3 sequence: CSVAWTGNYEQYF. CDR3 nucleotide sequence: TGCAGCGTCGCTTGGACAGGGAACTACGAGCAGTACTTC.

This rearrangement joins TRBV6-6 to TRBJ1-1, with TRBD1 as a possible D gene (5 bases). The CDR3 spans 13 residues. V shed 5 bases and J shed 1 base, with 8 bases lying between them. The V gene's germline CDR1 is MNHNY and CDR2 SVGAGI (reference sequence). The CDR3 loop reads CASSLGANTEAFF. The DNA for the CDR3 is TGTGCCAGCAGTCTCGGGGCGAACACTGAAGCTTTCTTT.

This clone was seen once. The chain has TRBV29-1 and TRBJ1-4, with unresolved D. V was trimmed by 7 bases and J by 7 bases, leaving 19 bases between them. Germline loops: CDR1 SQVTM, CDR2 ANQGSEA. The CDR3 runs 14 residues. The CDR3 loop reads CSATNLGGGEKLFF. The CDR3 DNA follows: TGCAGCGCCACAAACCTGGGTGGTGGTGAAAAACTGTTTTTT.

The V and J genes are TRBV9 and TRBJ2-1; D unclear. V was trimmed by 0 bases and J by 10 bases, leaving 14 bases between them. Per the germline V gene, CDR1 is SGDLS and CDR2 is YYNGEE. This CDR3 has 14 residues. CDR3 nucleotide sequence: TGTGCCAGCAGCGTAGCTACGGCCAGATCCGAGCAGTTCTTC. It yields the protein CASSVATARSEQFF.

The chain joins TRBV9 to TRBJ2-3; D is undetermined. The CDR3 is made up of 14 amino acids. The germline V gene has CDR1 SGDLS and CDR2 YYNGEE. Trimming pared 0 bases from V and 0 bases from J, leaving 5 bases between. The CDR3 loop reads CASSVATSTDTQYF. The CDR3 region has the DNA TGTGCCAGCAGCGTAGCTACGAGCACAGATACGCAGTATTTT.

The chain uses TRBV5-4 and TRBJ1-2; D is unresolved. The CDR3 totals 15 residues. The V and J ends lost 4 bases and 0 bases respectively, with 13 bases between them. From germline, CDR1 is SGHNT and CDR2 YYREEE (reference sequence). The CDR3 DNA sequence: TGTGCCAGCAGCCGGGCCGTCCAAGCTAACTATGGCTACACCTTC. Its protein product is CASSRAVQANYGYTF.

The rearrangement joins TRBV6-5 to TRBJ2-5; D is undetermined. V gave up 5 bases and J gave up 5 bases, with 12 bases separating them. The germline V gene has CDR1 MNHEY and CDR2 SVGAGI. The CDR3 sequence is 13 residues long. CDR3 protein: CASSLDEWETQYF. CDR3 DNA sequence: TGTGCCAGCAGTCTAGACGAATGGGAGACCCAGTACTTC.

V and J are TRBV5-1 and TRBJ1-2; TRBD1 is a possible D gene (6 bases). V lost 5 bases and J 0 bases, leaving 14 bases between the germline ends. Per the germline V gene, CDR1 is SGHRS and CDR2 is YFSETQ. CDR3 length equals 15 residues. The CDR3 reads CASSPQGSANYGYTF. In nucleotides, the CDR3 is TGCGCCAGCAGTCCACAGGGATCAGCTAACTATGGCTACACCTTC.

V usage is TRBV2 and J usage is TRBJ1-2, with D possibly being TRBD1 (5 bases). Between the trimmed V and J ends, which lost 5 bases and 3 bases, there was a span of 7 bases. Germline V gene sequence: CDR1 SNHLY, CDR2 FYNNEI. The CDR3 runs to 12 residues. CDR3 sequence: CASSQGDYGYTF. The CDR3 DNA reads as TGTGCCAGCAGTCAGGGAGACTATGGCTACACCTTC.

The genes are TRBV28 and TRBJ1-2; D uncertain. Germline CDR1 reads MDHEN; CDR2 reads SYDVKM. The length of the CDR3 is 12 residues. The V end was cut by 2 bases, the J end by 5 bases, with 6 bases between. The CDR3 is CASSLKGYGYTF. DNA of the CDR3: TGTGCCAGCAGTTTAAAGGGATATGGCTACACCTTC.